The 9 T cell receptor beta chains below were found in one sample sequenced in a study of blood T cell repertoires in COVID-19 (dated by TCRdb to 2020 to 2021). Libraries were made using the immunoSEQ multiplex PCR assay. The table was pulled from immuneACCESS by TCRdb, which kept in-frame rearrangements only. Such tables lose some clones; where checked, under half of the loss comes from unresolved V genes, and the rest has no known cause. A total of about 230,000 clones appear in this sample, under 90% of them only once. Roughly 4% of the sample belongs to the ten largest clones. The sample taken for sequencing was PBMCs or T cells enriched from blood (not recorded which). These TCRs come from a woman aged 25 to 39 with acute COVID-19.

V usage is TRBV12-5 and J usage is TRBJ1-1; maybe TRBD1 (5 bases). Germline CDR1 and CDR2: LGHNT and FRNRAP. Trimming shortened V by 4 bases and J by 6 bases, and 9 bases separated the two germline ends. CDR3 length: 12 amino acids. The CDR3 nucleotides are TGTGCTAGTGGTTCGGGGGTCGCTGAAGCTTTCTTT. It is translated as CASGSGVAEAFF.

The rearrangement uses TRBV2 and TRBJ1-2, with D tentatively TRBD1 (5 bases). Germline lookup yields CDR1 SNHLY and CDR2 FYNNEI. There are 12 residues in the CDR3. V was shortened by 5 bases and J by 8 bases, with 12 bases between the two germline ends. CDR3 sequence: CASSITGGGYTF. In nucleotides, the CDR3 is TGTGCCAGCAGTATTACAGGTGGAGGCTACACCTTC. The full variable domain, rest sourced from reference TRBV2 and TRBJ1-2, is EPEVTQTPSHQVTQMGQEVILRCVPISNHLYFYWYRQILGQKVEFLVSFYNNEISEKSEIFDDQFSVERPDGSNFTLKIRSTKLEDSAMYFCASSITGGGYTFGSGTRLTVV.

The rearrangement links TRBV20-1 to TRBJ2-6, with 8 bases matching TRBD1. The CDR3 has 19 residues. From germline, CDR1 is DFQATT and CDR2 SNEGSKA (reference sequence). V was pared by 3 bases and J by 0 bases, with 13 bases of the junction left unmatched. DNA for the CDR3: TGCAGTGCTAGTCCCTTCGAGACAGGGGCCTTCTCTGGGGCCAACGTCCTGACTTTC. Its translation: CSASPFETGAFSGANVLTF.

This clone was detected only a few times. V usage is TRBV28 and J usage is TRBJ2-1; TRBD1 aligns across 9 bases. The CDR3 has 17 residues. CDR1 and CDR2 from the germline V gene are MDHEN and SYDVKM. The trim removed 3 bases at V and 2 bases at J, leaving 8 bases unmatched. CDR3 in amino acids: CASSFSWDREAYNEQFF. The CDR3, as DNA: TGTGCCAGCAGTTTTTCTTGGGACAGGGAAGCCTACAATGAGCAGTTCTTC.

The J gene is TRBJ1-1, the V gene TRBV2, with D maybe TRBD1 (5 bases). Trimming cost V 10 bases and J 4 bases, with 22 bases left between them. Germline V CDR1 and CDR2: SNHLY, FYNNEI. The CDR3 totals 15 residues. The CDR3 here is CATSQGRYITTEAFF. The DNA for the CDR3 is TGTGCCACCTCCCAGGGCCGGTATATCACCACTGAAGCTTTCTTT.

On this clone: Germline and junction disagree at one end, which may indicate a read error. V is TRBV6-5 and J is TRBJ1-6; D is perhaps TRBD1 (5 bases). Per germline, CDR1 MNHEY and CDR2 SVGAGI. CDR3 length: 14 residues. The CDR3 bases are TGTGCCAGCAAAACAGGCTCCTTTAATTCACCCCTCCACTTT. This sequence encodes CASKTGSFNSPLHF.

V and J are TRBV7-2 and TRBJ1-6, with 8 bases lining up with TRBD1. V trimming: 5 bases; J trimming: 7 bases; junction bases outside the gene matches: 10. The CDR3 spans 16 residues. Per the germline V gene, CDR1 is SGHTA and CDR2 is FQGNSA. The DNA for the CDR3 is TGTGCCAGCAGCCCACACGGACAGGGAACCAATTCACCCCTCCACTTT. It specifies CASSPHGQGTNSPLHF.

The gene calls are TRBV19 and TRBJ1-5; D unclear. Germline V gene data show CDR1 as LNHDA and CDR2 as SQIVND (reference sequence). Trimming removed 7 bases at V and 14 bases at J, with 9 bases between. The CDR3 runs 9 residues. Written as DNA, the CDR3 is TGTGCCAGTACCCCCTCGGAGCATTTT. This sequence encodes CASTPSEHF.

The chain joins TRBV27 to TRBJ2-2; 9 bases line up with TRBD1. The length of the CDR3 is 17 residues. Germline loops: CDR1 MNHEY, CDR2 SMNVEV (reference sequence). V shed 1 base, J shed 6 bases, and the junction held 9 bases outside the gene matches. CDR3 protein: CASSLLAGTGRPGELFF. CDR3 coding DNA: TGTGCCAGCAGTTTATTGGCCGGGACAGGGAGGCCCGGGGAGCTGTTTTTT.